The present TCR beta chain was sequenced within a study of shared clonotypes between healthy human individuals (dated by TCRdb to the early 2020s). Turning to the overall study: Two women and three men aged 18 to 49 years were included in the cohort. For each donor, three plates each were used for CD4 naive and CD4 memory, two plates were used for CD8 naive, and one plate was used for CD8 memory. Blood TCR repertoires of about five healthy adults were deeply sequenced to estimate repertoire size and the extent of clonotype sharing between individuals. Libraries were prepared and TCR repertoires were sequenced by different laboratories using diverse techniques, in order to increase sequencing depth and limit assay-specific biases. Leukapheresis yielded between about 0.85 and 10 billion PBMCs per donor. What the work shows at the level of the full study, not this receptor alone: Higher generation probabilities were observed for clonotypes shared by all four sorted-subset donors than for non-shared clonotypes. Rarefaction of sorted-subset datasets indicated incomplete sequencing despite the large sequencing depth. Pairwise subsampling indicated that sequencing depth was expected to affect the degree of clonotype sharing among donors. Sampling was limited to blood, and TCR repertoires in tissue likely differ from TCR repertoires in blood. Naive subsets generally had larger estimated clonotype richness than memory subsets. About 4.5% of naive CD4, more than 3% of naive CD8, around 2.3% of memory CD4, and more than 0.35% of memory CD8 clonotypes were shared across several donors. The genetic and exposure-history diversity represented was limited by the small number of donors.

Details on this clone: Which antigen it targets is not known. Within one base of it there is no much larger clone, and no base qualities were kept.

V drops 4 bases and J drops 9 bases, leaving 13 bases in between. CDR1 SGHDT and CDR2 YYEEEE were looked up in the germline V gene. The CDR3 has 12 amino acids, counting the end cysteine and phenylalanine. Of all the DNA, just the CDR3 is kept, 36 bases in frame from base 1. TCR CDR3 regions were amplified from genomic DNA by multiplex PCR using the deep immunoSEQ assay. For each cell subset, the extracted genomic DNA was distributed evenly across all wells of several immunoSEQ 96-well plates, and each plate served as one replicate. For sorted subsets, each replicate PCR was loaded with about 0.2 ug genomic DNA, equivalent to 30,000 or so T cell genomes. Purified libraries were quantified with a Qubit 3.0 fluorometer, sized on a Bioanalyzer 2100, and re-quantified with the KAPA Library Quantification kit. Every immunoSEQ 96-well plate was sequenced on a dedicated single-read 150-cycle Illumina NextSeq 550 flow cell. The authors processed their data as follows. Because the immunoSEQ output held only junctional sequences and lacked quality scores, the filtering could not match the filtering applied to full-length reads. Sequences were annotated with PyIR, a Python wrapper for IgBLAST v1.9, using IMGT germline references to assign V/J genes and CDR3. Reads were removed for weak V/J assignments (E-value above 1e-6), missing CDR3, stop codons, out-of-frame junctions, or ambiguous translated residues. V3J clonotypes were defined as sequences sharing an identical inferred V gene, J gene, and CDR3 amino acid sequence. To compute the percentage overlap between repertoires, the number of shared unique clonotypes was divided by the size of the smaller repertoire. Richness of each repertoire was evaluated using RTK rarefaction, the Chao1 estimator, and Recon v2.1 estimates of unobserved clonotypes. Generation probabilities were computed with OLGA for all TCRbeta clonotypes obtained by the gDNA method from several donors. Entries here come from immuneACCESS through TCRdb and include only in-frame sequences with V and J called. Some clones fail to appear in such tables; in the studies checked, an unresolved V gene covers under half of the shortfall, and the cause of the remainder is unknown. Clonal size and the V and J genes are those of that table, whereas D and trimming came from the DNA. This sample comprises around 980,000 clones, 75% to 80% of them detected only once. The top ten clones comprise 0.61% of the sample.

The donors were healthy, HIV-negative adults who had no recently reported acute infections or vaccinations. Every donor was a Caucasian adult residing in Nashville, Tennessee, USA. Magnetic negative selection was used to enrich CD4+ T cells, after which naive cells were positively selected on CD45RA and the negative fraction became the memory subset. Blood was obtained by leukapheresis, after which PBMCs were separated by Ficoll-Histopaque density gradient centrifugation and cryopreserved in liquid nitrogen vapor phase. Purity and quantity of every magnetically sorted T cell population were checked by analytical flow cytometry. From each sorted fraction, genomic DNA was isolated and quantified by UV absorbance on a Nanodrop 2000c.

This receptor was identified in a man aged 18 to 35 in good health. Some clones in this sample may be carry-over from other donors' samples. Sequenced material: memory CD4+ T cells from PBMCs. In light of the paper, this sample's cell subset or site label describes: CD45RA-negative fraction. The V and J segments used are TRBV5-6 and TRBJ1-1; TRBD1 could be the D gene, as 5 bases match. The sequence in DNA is TGTGCCAGCAGCCTGTGGGGCTCCCAAGCTTTCTTT. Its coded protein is CASSLWGSQAFF.